Shown below are 27 T cell receptor beta chains from a single sample sequenced in a study of T cell responses to AZD1222 COVID-19 vaccine. The protocol was immunoSEQ multiplex PCR, while the TCRdb copy is restricted to in-frame clones and leaves out a portion. The sample comprises 180,000 or so clones, roughly nine tenths of which are singletons, and over 1.5% rests with the top ten. The material sequenced was peripheral blood, taken 28 days after the second AZD1222 dose. These receptor sequences come from an adult who received the AZD1222 COVID-19 vaccine.

V and J are TRBV4-2 and TRBJ1-2; D not resolved. This CDR3 is 14 amino acids long. Per the germline V gene, CDR1 is LGHNA and CDR2 is YNFKEQ. Trimming cost V 0 bases and J 2 bases, with 7 bases left between them. The CDR3 DNA reads TGTGCCAGCAGCCAAGATGCACAGAACTATGGCTACACCTTC. The encoded protein is CASSQDAQNYGYTF.

The rearrangement links TRBV5-5 to TRBJ1-1; D perhaps matches TRBD1 (5 bases). The V gene lost 2 bases and the J gene lost 0 bases, with 11 bases spanning the gap. Per the germline V gene, CDR1 is SGHKS and CDR2 is YYEKEE (reference sequence). This CDR3 has 15 residues. Written as DNA, the CDR3 is TGTGCCAGCAGCTTCCGGGGGGACCTGAACACTGAAGCTTTCTTT. As protein: CASSFRGDLNTEAFF.

This clone was seen more than once but under ten times. V usage is TRBV25-1 and J usage is TRBJ1-6; 9 bases are shared with TRBD1. Per the germline V gene, CDR1 is MGHDK and CDR2 is SYGVNS. J was trimmed by 5 bases and V by 9 bases; bases with no gene match: 5. There are 14 residues in the CDR3. CDR3 nucleotide sequence: TGTGCCAGTGCCGGGACAGGGAATAATTCACCCCTCCACTTT. As protein: CASAGTGNNSPLHF.

V gene TRBV7-2 combines with J gene TRBJ1-2; TRBD1 might be the D (5 bases). V gave up 5 bases and J gave up 5 bases, with 15 bases separating them. The CDR3 consists of 14 residues. CDR1 and CDR2 (germline): SGHTA, FQGNSA. CDR3 sequence reads: CASSPNRQGYGYTF. The DNA of the CDR3 is TGTGCCAGCAGCCCCAATCGGCAGGGATATGGCTACACCTTC.

CDR3 in DNA: TGTGCCAGCAGCTTAGCGTTTTCGCGGACTCGAAACACCATATATTTT. It translates to CASSLAFSRTRNTIYF. The chain joins TRBV7-2 to TRBJ1-3; D is unresolved. This CDR3 has 16 amino acids. Germline V lookup: CDR1 SGHTA, CDR2 FQGNSA. V lost 0 bases and J 5 bases, leaving 14 bases between the germline ends.

The chain has TRBV6-2 or TRBV6-3 and TRBJ1-1; D perhaps matches TRBD1 (6 bases). With 2 bases removed from V and 1 base from J, the gap between germline ends came to 14 bases. CDR1 MNHEY and CDR2 SVGEGT come from the germline V gene. The CDR3 spans 16 residues. CDR3 coding DNA: TGTGCCAGCAGTTACCTCCGCGGACAGCCGAACACTGAAGCTTTCTTT. Translated, it gives CASSYLRGQPNTEAFF.

V is TRBV11-2 and J is TRBJ2-5; TRBD1 is a possible D gene (5 bases). V was pared by 4 bases and J by 1 base, with 19 bases between. CDR1 is SGHAT and CDR2 is FQNNGV in the germline V gene. This CDR3 contains 17 residues. CDR3 nucleotide sequence: TGTGCCAGCAGCTCCCCTCAGGGCAGCTCCTTCCAAGAGACCCAGTACTTC. Its translation is CASSSPQGSSFQETQYF.

The V and J genes are TRBV3-1 (or the pseudogene TRBV3-2) and TRBJ2-5, with D tentatively TRBD2 (5 bases). The CDR3 length is 13 residues. The V end lost 5 bases, the J end lost 5 bases, and 12 bases lay between the germline ends. CDR1 and CDR2 (germline): LGHDT, YNNKEL (reference sequence). CDR3 protein: CASSSRAGETQYF. CDR3 DNA: TGTGCCAGCAGCTCGCGGGCCGGCGAGACCCAGTACTTC.

This chain links TRBV29-1 with TRBJ2-1; 10 nucleotides match TRBD2. The V gene end was trimmed by 1 base and the J gene end by 3 bases; junction bases not matched to a gene: 3. In germline, CDR1 is SQVTM, CDR2 ANQGSEA. The CDR3 runs to 15 residues. CDR3 DNA: TGCAGCGTTGAAGCCGGGACTAGCGACTACAATGAGCAGTTCTTC. Residues: CSVEAGTSDYNEQFF.

The J gene is TRBJ2-1, the V gene TRBV6-2 or TRBV6-3; 9 bases agree with TRBD2. Germline lookup yields CDR1 MNHEY and CDR2 SVGEGT. The CDR3 spans 18 residues. Unmatched junction bases numbered 15, after V lost 2 bases and J lost 7 bases. Here the CDR3 DNA reads TGTGCCAGCAGTTACCCTTCCTTCGGCGGGGGGGATGTAAATGAGCAGTTCTTC. Translating gives CASSYPSFGGGDVNEQFF.

The chain uses TRBV18 and TRBJ1-6; 10 bases agree with TRBD1. Germline V gene data show CDR1 as KGHSH and CDR2 as LQKENI. The CDR3 sequence is 15 residues long. V gave up 6 bases and J gave up 8 bases; unmatched junction bases: 7. The CDR3 loop is CASSWSGTGDSPLHF. As DNA, the CDR3 is TGTGCCAGCTCTTGGTCGGGGACAGGGGATTCACCCCTCCACTTT.

The gene calls are TRBV6-1 and TRBJ1-2; a possible D gene is TRBD1 (5 bases). Germline CDR1 and CDR2: MNHNS and SASEGT. This CDR3 has 15 amino acids. The V end lost 1 base, the J end lost 3 bases, and 12 bases lay between the germline ends. CDR3 DNA: TGTGCCAGCAGTGAAGGAGCCGGGGCTTACTATGGCTACACCTTC. Amino acid sequence: CASSEGAGAYYGYTF.

J is TRBJ2-7 and V is TRBV19; the D gene is possibly TRBD1 (6 bases). CDR1 and CDR2 (germline): LNHDA, SQIVND (reference sequence). Trimming left V 1 base short and J 0 bases short, with 16 bases between. This CDR3 contains 17 residues. As DNA, the CDR3 is TGTGCCAGTAGTATAGCAGCAGGGGCGAAAACCTCCTACGAGCAGTACTTC. As protein: CASSIAAGAKTSYEQYF.

The CDR3 protein is CASSDRRGRYEQYF. The DNA for the CDR3 is TGCGCCAGCAGTGACCGCAGGGGACGCTACGAGCAGTACTTC. V gene TRBV10-1 combines with J gene TRBJ2-7; D is possibly TRBD1 (6 bases). The V end lost 3 bases, the J end lost 3 bases, and 12 bases lay between the germline ends. The CDR3 is made up of 14 amino acids. Germline V gene data show CDR1 as WNHNN and CDR2 as SYGVQD (reference sequence).

V is TRBV27 and J is TRBJ2-7; D may be TRBD2 (7 bases). Trimming shortened V by 5 bases and J by 7 bases, and 24 bases separated the two germline ends. This CDR3 contains 16 residues. Germline V gene sequence: CDR1 MNHEY, CDR2 SMNVEV (reference sequence). CDR3 nucleotide sequence: TGTGCCAGCAGTCCATTTCTAGCGGCGGGGGCTGGGGAGCAGTACTTC. It is translated as CASSPFLAAGAGEQYF.

The chain uses TRBV7-6 and TRBJ1-2; TRBD1 matches 7 bases. The CDR3 runs 14 residues. V was clipped by 5 bases and J by 3 bases; unmatched bases: 6. The germline V gene encodes CDR1 SGHVS and CDR2 FNYEAQ. CDR3 sequence: CASSRDRADYGYTF. The CDR3 region has the DNA TGTGCCAGCAGCCGAGACAGGGCAGACTATGGCTACACCTTC. Using reference TRBV7-6 and TRBJ1-2 for the parts outside the CDR3, the full variable domain is GAGVSQSPRYKVTKRGQDVALRCDPISGHVSLYWYRQALGQGPEFLTYFNYEAQQDKSGLPNDRFSAERPEGSISTLTIQRTEQRDSAMYRCASSRDRADYGYTFGSGTRLTVV.

The sample holds one count of this clone. The chain is built from TRBV6-1 and TRBJ2-7; the D gene is possibly TRBD2 (6 bases). The CDR3 has 13 amino acids. Trimming took off 5 bases at V and 7 bases at J, with 15 bases between the two ends. Germline values: CDR1 MNHNS, CDR2 SASEGT. The CDR3 protein is CASSPGAPFEQYF. The CDR3 nucleotides are TGTGCCAGCAGTCCGGGAGCTCCCTTTGAGCAGTACTTC.

CDR3 loop: CASSPGVPSSYEQYF. The CDR3 nucleotides are TGTGCCAGCTCACCAGGGGTGCCGAGCTCCTACGAGCAGTACTTC. The chain is built from TRBV18 and TRBJ2-7; D gene ambiguous. The CDR3 contains 15 residues. V lost 2 bases and J lost 0, with 11 bases in between. CDR1 and CDR2 (germline): KGHSH, LQKENI. Full variable domain (remainder filled in from reference TRBV18 and TRBJ2-7): NAGVMQNPRHLVRRRGQEARLRCSPMKGHSHVYWYRQLPEEGLKFMVYLQKENIIDESGMPKERFSAEFPKEGPSILRIQQVVRGDSAAYFCASSPGVPSSYEQYFGPGTRLTVT.

V usage is TRBV4-2 and J usage is TRBJ1-2; 10 positions agree with TRBD1. Trimming took 4 bases from V and 2 from J; bases not matched to a gene: 1. The CDR3 has 14 amino acids. Germline CDR1 is LGHNA and CDR2 is YNFKEQ. CDR3: CASSPGQGNYGYTF. The CDR3 DNA follows: TGTGCCAGCAGCCCGGGACAGGGGAACTATGGCTACACCTTC.

The chain is built from TRBV19 and TRBJ2-2; 10 bases match TRBD1. The V segment lost 6 bases and the J segment 7 bases; nucleotides outside the gene matches: 5. There are 14 residues in the CDR3. The germline V gene has CDR1 LNHDA and CDR2 SQIVND (reference sequence). The CDR3 nucleotides are TGTGCCAGTAGGGGACAGGGGCTTGGCGGGGAGCTGTTTTTT. As protein: CASRGQGLGGELFF.

In regard to this clone: The identical CDR3 is also encoded by other nucleotide sequences in the sample. J is TRBJ1-1 and V is TRBV3-1 (or the pseudogene TRBV3-2); D gene uncertain. Germline assignment: CDR1 LGHDT and CDR2 YNNKEL (reference sequence). The CDR3 covers 13 residues. Trimming removed 1 base at V and 1 base at J, with 4 bases between. As DNA, the CDR3 is TGTGCCAGCAGCCAAGGAGGGAACACTGAAGCTTTCTTT. This gives the protein CASSQGGNTEAFF.

The J gene is TRBJ1-6, the V gene TRBV18; D is possibly TRBD1 (6 bases). Trimming shortened V by 6 bases and J by 2 bases, and 11 bases separated the two germline ends. From germline, CDR1 is KGHSH and CDR2 LQKENI. The CDR3 loop spans 15 amino acids. This CDR3 is CASSPDRTYNSPLHF. The CDR3 DNA reads TGTGCCAGCTCCCCAGACAGGACCTATAATTCACCCCTCCACTTT.

The gene calls are TRBV23-1 and TRBJ2-7; 8 nucleotides agree with TRBD2. TRBV23-1 is designated an ORF whose function remains uncertain. The CDR3 consists of 16 residues. V lost 3 bases to trimming and J lost 3 bases; unmatched junction nucleotides: 10. CDR3 nucleotide sequence: TGCGCCAGCAGTCACGTGTGGCGGGAGGCCCGCTACGAGCAGTACTTC. Its protein is CASSHVWREARYEQYF.

Turning to this clone: Other DNA sequences of this sample code for an identical CDR3. The chain carries TRBV6-5 and TRBJ1-1; 8 bases are a match to TRBD1. This CDR3 is built from 13 residues. Germline V gene sequence: CDR1 MNHEY, CDR2 SVGAGI. V lost 6 bases and J lost 4; bases outside the gene matches: 4. The CDR3 bases are TGTGCCAGCAGACCAGACAGGGGCACTGAAGCTTTCTTT. Translating gives CASRPDRGTEAFF.

The chain carries TRBV7-3 and TRBJ2-2; perhaps TRBD1 as D (5 bases). V gave up 8 bases and J gave up 4 bases, with 14 bases separating them. Looked up from germline, CDR1 is SGHTA and CDR2 is FQGTGA. The CDR3 sequence is 14 residues long. CDR3 nucleotide sequence: TGTGCCAGCGGTAGCAGGGTGGGCACCGGGGAGCTGTTTTTT. Translated: CASGSRVGTGELFF. The full variable domain, completed using reference TRBV7-3 and TRBJ2-2, is GAGVSQTPSNKVTEKGKYVELRCDPISGHTALYWYRQSLGQGPEFLIYFQGTGAADDSGLPNDRFFAVRPEGSVSTLKIQRTERGDSAVYLCASGSRVGTGELFFGEGSRLTVL.

A note on this clone: One end of the junction varies from germline; a read error may be responsible. CDR3 DNA sequence: TGTGCCAGTAGTGTAGACAGGGGGGCCGGGGACGAGCAGTACTTC. It codes for CASSVDRGAGDEQYF. The J gene is TRBJ2-7, the V gene TRBV19; 9 nucleotides match TRBD1. The CDR3 spans 15 residues. The germline gives CDR1 LNHDA, CDR2 SQIVND (reference sequence). Drawing the rest from reference TRBV19 and TRBJ2-7, the complete variable domain is DGGITQSPKYLFRKEGQNVTLSCEQNLNHDAMYWYRQDPGQGLRLIYYSQIVNDFQKGDIAEGYSVSREKKESFPLTVTSAQKNPTAFYLCASSVDRGAGDEQYFGPGTRLTVT.

The chain couples TRBV11-2 to TRBJ1-4, with 7 bases aligning to TRBD1. This CDR3 is 20 amino acids long. Looked up from germline, CDR1 is SGHAT and CDR2 is FQNNGV. Losses at the gene ends were 0 bases for V and 5 bases for J; bases not matched to a gene: 18. CDR3 DNA sequence: TGTGCCAGCAGCTTAGATCTGAGACAGGGTACCGATCGGCGCAATGAAAAACTGTTTTTT. The encoded protein is CASSLDLRQGTDRRNEKLFF.